The 19 T cell receptor beta chains below come from one sample, sequenced in a study of T cells in Graves' hyperthyroidism and ophthalmopathy. Amplification yielded TCR beta CDR3 regions, with RNA transcripts as the source. Initially, a first-round RT-PCR of the TCR CDR3 employed the HTBI primer set. Using its own MiXCR run on the multiplex PCR reads, TCRdb lists one record per CDR3 protein. Here the sample spans 550,000 to 650,000 distinct CDR3 sequences, roughly 13% being singletons. The sequenced sample consisted of blood. The receptors derive from a woman aged 25 to 39 with Graves' hyperthyroidism that later progressed to Graves' ophthalmopathy.

Ten or more counts support this clonotype. V gene TRBV3-1 combines with J gene TRBJ1-2, with D uncertain. Germline CDR1 reads LGHDT; CDR2 reads YNNKEL (reference sequence). The CDR3 is 13 amino acids. The V gene lost 3 bases and the J gene lost 2 bases, with 7 bases spanning the gap. The CDR3 sequence: CASSQRNNYGYTF. In DNA, the CDR3 is TGTGCCAGCAGCCAGAGGAACAACTATGGCTACACCTTC.

This clonotype was seen at least ten times. V usage is TRBV12-5 and J usage is TRBJ1-2, with a tentative D call TRBD1 (5 bases). There are 16 residues in the CDR3. Germline CDR1 LGHNT, CDR2 FRNRAP. Trimming left V 3 bases short and J 6 bases short, with 20 bases between. CDR3 loop: CASGFANRSSLDGYTF. The CDR3 nucleotides are TGTGCTAGTGGTTTTGCGAACAGGTCAAGCTTGGATGGCTACACCTTC.

This clonotype was seen ten or more times. The rearrangement joins TRBV3-1 to TRBJ2-4; D gene unclear. V dropped 1 base and J dropped 9 bases, with 10 bases sitting between them. CDR1 is LGHDT and CDR2 is YNNKEL in the germline V gene (reference sequence). This CDR3 is built from 13 residues. The CDR3 spells CASSQASLGIQYF. CDR3 nucleotides: TGTGCCAGCAGCCAAGCCTCCCTCGGCATTCAGTACTTC.

This clonotype was observed a handful of times. The chain carries TRBV7-3 and TRBJ2-1, with 9 nucleotides matching TRBD2. There are 16 residues in the CDR3. The germline CDR1 and CDR2 sequences are SGHTA and FQGTGA. Unmatched junction bases numbered 13, after V lost 7 bases and J lost 6 bases. The CDR3 nucleotides read TGTGCCAGCACCGACTTTGGCGGGAGGGCCGCCAATGAGCAGTTCTTC. Translation: CASTDFGGRAANEQFF.

This clonotype has more than one count but fewer than ten. Being one base from a much bigger clone, this may be a read error. This sequence joins TRBV11-2 and TRBJ2-1; the match to TRBD2 covers 7 bases. The CDR3 covers 17 residues. The germline CDR1 and CDR2 sequences are SGHAT and FQNNGV. The CDR3 protein is CASSLRPGGGAGNDQFF. The CDR3 DNA is TGTGCCAGCAGCCTTCGCCCGGGGGGAGGGGCGGGTAATGATCAGTTCTTC. Variable domain in full (rest from reference TRBV11-2 and TRBJ2-1): EAGVAQSPRYKIIEKRQSVAFWCNPISGHATLYWYQQILGQGPKLLIQFQNNGVVDDSQLPKDRFSAERLKGVDSTLKIQPAKLEDSAVYLCASSLRPGGGAGNDQFFGPGTRLTVL.

This chain connects TRBV19 to TRBJ2-2, with D perhaps matching TRBD2 (6 bases). V dropped 4 bases and J dropped 3 bases, with 9 bases sitting between them. There are 14 residues in the CDR3. Per germline, CDR1 LNHDA and CDR2 SQIVND (reference sequence). CDR3 loop: CASSSGADTGELFF. The DNA for the CDR3 is TGTGCCAGTAGTAGCGGGGCGGACACCGGGGAGCTGTTTTTT. The full variable domain, completed using reference TRBV19 and TRBJ2-2, is DGGITQSPKYLFRKEGQNVTLSCEQNLNHDAMYWYRQDPGQGLRLIYYSQIVNDFQKGDIAEGYSVSREKKESFPLTVTSAQKNPTAFYLCASSSGADTGELFFGEGSRLTVL.

The gene calls are TRBV5-1 and TRBJ2-1; D is unclear. V was shortened by 0 bases and J by 0 bases, with 7 bases between the two germline ends. The CDR3 sequence is 15 residues long. From germline, CDR1 is SGHRS and CDR2 YFSETQ. CDR3 DNA sequence: TGCGCCAGCAGCTTGGCTTCTAGCTCCTACAATGAGCAGTTCTTC. It encodes CASSLASSSYNEQFF. The variable domain in full, completed from reference TRBV5-1 and TRBJ2-1, reads KAGVTQTPRYLIKTRGQQVTLSCSPISGHRSVSWYQQTPGQGLQFLFEYFSETQRNKGNFPGRFSGRQFSNSRSEMNVSTLELGDSALYLCASSLASSSYNEQFFGPGTRLTVL.

This clonotype was detected ten times or more. This chain links TRBV16 with TRBJ1-2, with D possibly TRBD1 on 6 matching bases. This CDR3 contains 16 residues. Trimming took off 1 base at V and 6 bases at J, with 18 bases between the two ends. Germline V gene lookup returns CDR1 KGHSY and CDR2 FQNENV. Written as DNA, the CDR3 is TGTGCCAGCAGCCAATTTGGAGGGGGGCGAATAGATGGCTACACCTTC. This gives the protein CASSQFGGGRIDGYTF. The whole variable domain, remainder taken from reference TRBV16 and TRBJ1-2, is GEEVAQTPKHLVRGEGQKAKLYCAPIKGHSYVFWYQQVLKNEFKFLISFQNENVFDETGMPKERFSAKCLPNSPCSLEIQATKLEDSAVYFCASSQFGGGRIDGYTFGSGTRLTVV.

This chain links TRBV25-1 with TRBJ1-6; maybe TRBD1 (6 bases). Per germline, CDR1 MGHDK and CDR2 SYGVNS. The CDR3 is 15 residues long. V shed 1 base and J shed 9 bases, with 13 bases lying between them. CDR3 bases: TGTGCCAGCAGTGAATTGCAGGGGCCTAGTTCACCCCTCCACTTT. Protein product: CASSELQGPSSPLHF.

The CDR3 reads CASSPQVSEADIEAFF. The CDR3 region has the DNA TGTGCCAGCAGCCCGCAAGTTAGCGAGGCAGATATTGAAGCTTTCTTT. The chain employs TRBV4-2 and TRBJ1-1; D call uncertain. Germline values: CDR1 LGHNA, CDR2 YNFKEQ. V was shortened by 4 bases and J by 7 bases, with 22 bases between the two germline ends. The length of the CDR3 is 16 residues.

This chain uses TRBV6-5 with TRBJ1-2, with TRBD1 matching 7 bases. V gave up 2 bases and J gave up 3 bases; unmatched junction bases: 3. CDR1 and CDR2 from the germline V gene are MNHEY and SVGAGI. This CDR3 region has 14 residues. The chain's CDR3 is CASSYRGPDYGYTF. The DNA of the CDR3 is TGTGCCAGCAGTTACAGGGGGCCAGACTATGGCTACACCTTC.

In this sample, this clonotype turned up many times. The chain combines TRBV11-2 with TRBJ1-1; TRBD1 might be the D (5 bases). The CDR3 is 16 amino acids. Germline CDR1 and CDR2: SGHAT and FQNNGV. V lost 4 bases to trimming and J lost 0 bases, with 15 bases between them. CDR3 sequence (DNA): TGTGCCAGCAGCTCCCGACAGCAATTCTTGAACACTGAAGCTTTCTTT. Translated: CASSSRQQFLNTEAFF.

The genes are TRBV6-1 and TRBJ1-2, with a tentative D call TRBD1 (5 bases). V lost 7 bases to trimming and J lost 4 bases, with 13 bases between them. The CDR3 extends over 13 amino acids. Germline V gene data show CDR1 as MNHNS and CDR2 as SASEGT. The CDR3 DNA reads as TGTGCCAGCACCCAAAATACAGGCTATGGCTACACCTTC. Its translation: CASTQNTGYGYTF.

The chain combines TRBV6-2 or TRBV6-3 with TRBJ2-1, with D unclear. The CDR3 has 14 amino acids. CDR1 and CDR2 (germline): MNHEY, SVGEGT. V was cut by 4 bases and J by 4 bases, with 11 bases left in between. The CDR3 loop is CASSSTDGYNEQFF. Written as DNA, the CDR3 is TGTGCCAGCAGTTCGACGGACGGATACAATGAGCAGTTCTTC.

In this sample, this clonotype turned up many times. The chain joins TRBV12-3 or TRBV12-4 to TRBJ2-7; 10 bases are shared with TRBD2. J lost 4 bases, V lost 7 bases, and 4 bases had no gene match. The CDR3 sequence is 13 residues long. The CDR3 protein is CASKASGSYEQYF. Here the CDR3 DNA reads TGTGCCAGCAAGGCTAGCGGGAGTTACGAGCAGTACTTC.

This clonotype showed up many times. The chain carries TRBV30 and TRBJ2-1, with D tentatively TRBD2 (6 bases). This CDR3 comprises 14 residues. Between the trimmed V and J ends, which lost 0 bases and 9 bases, there was a span of 15 bases. Germline-derived CDR1 and CDR2 are GTSNPN and SVGIG (reference sequence). In DNA, the CDR3 is TGTGCCTGGAGTGTACTGATCTTCGGGAGTGAGCAGTTCTTC. Protein product: CAWSVLIFGSEQFF.

Notes on this clonotype: A much larger clone sits a single nucleotide away, making a read error possible. The CDR3 end shows no conserved phenylalanine or tryptophan, and so a read error is likely. The chain has TRBV6-2 or TRBV6-3 and TRBJ1-5; D is possibly TRBD1 (5 bases). Germline CDR1 is MNHEY and CDR2 is SVGEGT. This CDR3 has 15 residues. Trimming took off 2 bases at V and 2 bases at J, with 10 bases between the two ends. CDR3 sequence: CASSYGRVGNQPQHY. The CDR3 DNA is TGTGCCAGCAGTTACGGCAGGGTCGGCAATCAGCCCCAGCATTAT.

The chain combines TRBV7-3 with TRBJ2-1, with D possibly TRBD1 on 5 matching bases. The germline CDR1 and CDR2 sequences are SGHTA and FQGTGA. V lost 11 bases to trimming and J lost 7 bases, with 24 bases between them. The CDR3 sequence is 15 residues long. The CDR3 nucleotides read TGTGCCTGGAGTGGCGGCGACAGTTCTGGGAATGAGCAGTTCTTC. Translated: CAWSGGDSSGNEQFF. Full variable domain (missing parts from reference TRBV7-3 and TRBJ2-1): GAGVSQTPSNKVTEKGKYVELRCDPISGHTALYWYRQSLGQGPEFLIYFQGTGAADDSGLPNDRFFAVRPEGSVSTLKIQRTERGDSAVYLCAWSGGDSSGNEQFFGPGTRLTVL.

This clonotype was picked up many times. V usage is TRBV6-1 and J usage is TRBJ1-3; D uncertain. CDR1 and CDR2 (germline): MNHNS, SASEGT. The length of the CDR3 is 13 residues. Trimming pared 6 bases from V and 4 bases from J, leaving 10 bases between. The CDR3 bases are TGTGCCAGCAGGGTGGAGGGAGGAAACACCATATATTTT. Amino acid sequence: CASRVEGGNTIYF.